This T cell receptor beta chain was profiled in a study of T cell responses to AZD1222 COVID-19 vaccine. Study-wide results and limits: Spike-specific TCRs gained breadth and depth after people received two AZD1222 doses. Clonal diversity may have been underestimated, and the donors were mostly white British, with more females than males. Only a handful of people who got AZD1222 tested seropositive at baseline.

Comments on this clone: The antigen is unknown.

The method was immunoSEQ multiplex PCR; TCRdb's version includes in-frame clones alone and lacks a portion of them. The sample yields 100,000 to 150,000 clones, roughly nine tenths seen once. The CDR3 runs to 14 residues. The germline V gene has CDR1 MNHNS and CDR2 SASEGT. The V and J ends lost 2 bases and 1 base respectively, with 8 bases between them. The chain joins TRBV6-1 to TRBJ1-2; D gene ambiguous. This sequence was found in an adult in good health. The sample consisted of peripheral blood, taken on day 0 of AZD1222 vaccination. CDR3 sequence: CASSEPQFNYGYTF. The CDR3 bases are TGTGCCAGCAGTGAACCACAGTTTAACTATGGCTACACCTTC.